Sequencing of this T cell receptor (beta chain) was carried out in a study of technical replicates of blood from a handful of donors. The CDR3 is made up of 15 amino acids. V lost 1 base and J lost 1; bases outside the gene matches: 2. Germline V gives CDR1 SGHNT, CDR2 YENEEA. Only in-frame clones appear in the TCRdb table, and some are missing; sequencing was by immunoSEQ multiplex PCR. The table has 67,000 or so clones, roughly 92% seen once. This chain uses TRBV11-3 with TRBJ1-1, with TRBD1 matching 8 bases. Sequenced: T cells isolated from PBMCs. This TCR derives from a human donor in good health. CDR3 bases: TGTGCCAGCAGCTTAGCAGGGGGCGAGAACACTGAAGCTTTCTTT. This codes for CASSLAGGENTEAFF.